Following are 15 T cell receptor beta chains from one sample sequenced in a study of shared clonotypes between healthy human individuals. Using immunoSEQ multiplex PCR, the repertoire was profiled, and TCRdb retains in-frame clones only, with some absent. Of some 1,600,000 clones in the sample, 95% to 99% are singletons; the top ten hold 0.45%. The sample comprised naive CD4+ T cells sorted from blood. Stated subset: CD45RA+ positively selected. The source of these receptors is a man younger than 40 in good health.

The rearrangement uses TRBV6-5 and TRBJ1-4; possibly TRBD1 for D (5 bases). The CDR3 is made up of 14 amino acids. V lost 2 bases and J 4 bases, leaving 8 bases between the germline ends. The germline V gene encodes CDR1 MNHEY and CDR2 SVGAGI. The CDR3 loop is CASSYSRDNEKLFF. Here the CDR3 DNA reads TGTGCCAGCAGTTACAGCAGGGATAATGAAAAACTGTTTTTT.

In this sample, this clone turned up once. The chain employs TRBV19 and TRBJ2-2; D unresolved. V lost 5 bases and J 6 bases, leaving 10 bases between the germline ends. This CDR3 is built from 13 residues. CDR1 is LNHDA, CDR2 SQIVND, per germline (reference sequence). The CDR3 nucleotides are TGTGCCAGTAGTTCCCCTCCCGCCGGGGAGCTGTTTTTT. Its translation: CASSSPPAGELFF.

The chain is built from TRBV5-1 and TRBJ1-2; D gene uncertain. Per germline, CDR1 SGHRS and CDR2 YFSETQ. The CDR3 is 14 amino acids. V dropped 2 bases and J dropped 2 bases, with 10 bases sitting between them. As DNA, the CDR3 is TGCGCCAGCAGCTTTATTCACGGGAACTATGGCTACACCTTC. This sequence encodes CASSFIHGNYGYTF.

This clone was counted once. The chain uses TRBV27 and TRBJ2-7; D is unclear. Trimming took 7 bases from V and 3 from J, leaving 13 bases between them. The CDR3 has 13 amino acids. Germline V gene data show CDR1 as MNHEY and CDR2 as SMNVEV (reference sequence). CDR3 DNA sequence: TGTGCCAGCAAGAGCACCGGCCGCTACGAGCAGTACTTC. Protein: CASKSTGRYEQYF.

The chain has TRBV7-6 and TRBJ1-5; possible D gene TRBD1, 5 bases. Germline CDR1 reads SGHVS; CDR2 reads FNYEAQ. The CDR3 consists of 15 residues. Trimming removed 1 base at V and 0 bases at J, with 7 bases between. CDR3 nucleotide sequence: TGTGCCAGCAGCTTAGGGGACTATAGCAATCAGCCCCAGCATTTT. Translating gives CASSLGDYSNQPQHF.

CDR3 region: CASSPFSSSGQFF. DNA of the CDR3: TGTGCCAGCAGCCCCTTTAGCAGTTCGGGGCAATTCTTC. J is TRBJ2-1 and V is TRBV14; the D gene could be TRBD1 or TRBD2 (5 bases each). Trimming stripped 4 bases from V and 16 bases from J, with 20 bases between. Per germline, CDR1 SGHDN and CDR2 FVKESK. This CDR3 contains 13 residues.

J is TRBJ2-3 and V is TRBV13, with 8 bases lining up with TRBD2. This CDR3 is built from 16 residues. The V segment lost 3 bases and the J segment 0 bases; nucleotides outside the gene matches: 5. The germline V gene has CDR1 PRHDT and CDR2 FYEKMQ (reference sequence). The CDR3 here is CASSFFTSGSTDTQYF. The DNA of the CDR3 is TGTGCCAGCAGCTTCTTCACTAGCGGTAGCACAGATACGCAGTATTTT.

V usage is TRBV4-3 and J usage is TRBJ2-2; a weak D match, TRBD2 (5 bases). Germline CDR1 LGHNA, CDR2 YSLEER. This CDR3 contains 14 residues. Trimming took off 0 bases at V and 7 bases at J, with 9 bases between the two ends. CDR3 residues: CASSQDPGFGELFF. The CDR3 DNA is TGCGCCAGCAGCCAAGATCCGGGGTTCGGGGAGCTGTTTTTT.

The CDR3 DNA follows: TGTGCCAGCACTCGCGAGTCCTCGGGGGGCGGGGAGCTGTTTTTT. Protein sequence: CASTRESSGGGELFF. The chain joins TRBV9 to TRBJ2-2; 7 nucleotides match TRBD2. This CDR3 is built from 15 residues. The junction had 12 bases not matched to a gene; V was cut back by 6 bases and J by 7 bases. Germline V lookup: CDR1 SGDLS, CDR2 YYNGEE. Looking up the rest from reference TRBV9 and TRBJ2-2 gives the full variable domain: DSGVTQTPKHLITATGQRVTLRCSPRSGDLSVYWYQQSLDQGLQFLIQYYNGEERAKGNILERFSAQQFPDLHSELNLSSLELGDSALYFCASTRESSGGGELFFGEGSRLTVL.

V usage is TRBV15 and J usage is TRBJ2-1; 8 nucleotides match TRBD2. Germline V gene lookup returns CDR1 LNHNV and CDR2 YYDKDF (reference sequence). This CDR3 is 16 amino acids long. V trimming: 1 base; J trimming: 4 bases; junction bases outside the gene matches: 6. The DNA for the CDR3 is TGTGCCACCAGCAGAGCGTCGGGACTAGAGTACAATGAGCAGTTCTTC. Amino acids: CATSRASGLEYNEQFF.

The DNA of the CDR3 is TGCGCCAGCAGCTTTCCCCGGGCGGGAGGACGGGCAGATACGCAGTATTTT. Translating gives CASSFPRAGGRADTQYF. This chain uses TRBV5-1 with TRBJ2-3; 8 nucleotides match TRBD2. This CDR3 comprises 17 residues. The trim removed 2 bases at V and 4 bases at J, leaving 12 bases unmatched. CDR1 SGHRS and CDR2 YFSETQ come from the germline V gene. Based on the CDR3 plus reference TRBV5-1 and TRBJ2-3, the full variable domain is KAGVTQTPRYLIKTRGQQVTLSCSPISGHRSVSWYQQTPGQGLQFLFEYFSETQRNKGNFPGRFSGRQFSNSRSEMNVSTLELGDSALYLCASSFPRAGGRADTQYFGPGTRLTVL.

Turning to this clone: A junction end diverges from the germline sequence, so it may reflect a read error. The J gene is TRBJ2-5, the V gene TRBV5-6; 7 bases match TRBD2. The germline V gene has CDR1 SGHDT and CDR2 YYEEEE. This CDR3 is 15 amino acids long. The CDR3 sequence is CASTLWAGDKETQYF. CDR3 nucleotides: TGTGCCAGCACCTTGTGGGCGGGAGACAAAGAGACCCAGTACTTC.

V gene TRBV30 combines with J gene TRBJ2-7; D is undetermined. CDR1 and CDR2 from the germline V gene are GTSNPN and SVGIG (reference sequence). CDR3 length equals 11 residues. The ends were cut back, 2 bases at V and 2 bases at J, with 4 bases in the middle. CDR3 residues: CAWSTPYEQYF. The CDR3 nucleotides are TGTGCCTGGAGTACCCCCTACGAGCAGTACTTC.

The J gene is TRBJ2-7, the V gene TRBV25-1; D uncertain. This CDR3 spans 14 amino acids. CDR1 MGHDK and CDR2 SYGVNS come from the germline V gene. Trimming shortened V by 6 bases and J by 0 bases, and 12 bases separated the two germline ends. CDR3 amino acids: CASSTMGASYEQYF. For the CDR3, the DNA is TGTGCCAGCAGCACTATGGGTGCCTCCTACGAGCAGTACTTC.

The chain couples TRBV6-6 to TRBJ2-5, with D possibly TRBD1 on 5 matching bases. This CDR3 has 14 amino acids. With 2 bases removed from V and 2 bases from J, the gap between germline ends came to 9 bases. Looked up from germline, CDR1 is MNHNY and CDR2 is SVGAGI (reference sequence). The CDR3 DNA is TGTGCCAGCAGTTACCCGACAGATCAAGAGACCCAGTACTTC. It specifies CASSYPTDQETQYF.